This T cell receptor (beta chain) derives from a study of blood T cell repertoires in COVID-19. Study overall: Donors of Cohort 3 who recovered were those that had two negative PCRs, clearance, or symptom resolution. From T cells, B-cell-depleted T cells, or PBMCs came the material, which was cDNA or gDNA.

This table comes from immunoSEQ multiplex PCR, and its TCRdb copy is limited to in-frame clones, with some not included. The sample has about 360,000 clones, more than 70% seen once. Participants came from under 30 US areas, aged about 18 to 95 years. Cohorts were assigned according to the clinical history that participants reported. The TCR comes from a man aged 35 to 55 in a cohort exposed to, infected with or recovered from COVID-19 (not recorded which). The sequencing sample was made of PBMCs or T cells enriched from blood (not recorded which).

The CDR3, as DNA: TGTGCCAGCAGGGAGAGGAGGGCCGAAAATGAGCAGTTCTTC. This encodes CASRERRAENEQFF. The gene calls are TRBV2 and TRBJ2-1, with D possibly matching TRBD2 (6 bases). In germline, CDR1 is SNHLY, CDR2 FYNNEI. The CDR3 has 14 residues. V lost 6 bases and J 7 bases, leaving 16 bases between the germline ends.